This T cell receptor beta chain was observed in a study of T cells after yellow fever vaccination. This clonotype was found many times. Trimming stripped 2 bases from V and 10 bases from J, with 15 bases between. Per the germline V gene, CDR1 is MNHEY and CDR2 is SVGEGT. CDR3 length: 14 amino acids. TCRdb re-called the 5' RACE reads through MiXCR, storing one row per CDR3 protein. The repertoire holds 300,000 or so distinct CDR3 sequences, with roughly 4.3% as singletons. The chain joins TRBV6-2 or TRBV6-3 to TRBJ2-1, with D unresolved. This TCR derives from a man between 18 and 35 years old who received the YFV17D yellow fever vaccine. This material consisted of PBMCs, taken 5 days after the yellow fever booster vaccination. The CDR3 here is CASSYLGNRPEQFF. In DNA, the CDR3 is TGTGCCAGCAGTTACCTCGGCAACCGACCGGAGCAGTTCTTC.